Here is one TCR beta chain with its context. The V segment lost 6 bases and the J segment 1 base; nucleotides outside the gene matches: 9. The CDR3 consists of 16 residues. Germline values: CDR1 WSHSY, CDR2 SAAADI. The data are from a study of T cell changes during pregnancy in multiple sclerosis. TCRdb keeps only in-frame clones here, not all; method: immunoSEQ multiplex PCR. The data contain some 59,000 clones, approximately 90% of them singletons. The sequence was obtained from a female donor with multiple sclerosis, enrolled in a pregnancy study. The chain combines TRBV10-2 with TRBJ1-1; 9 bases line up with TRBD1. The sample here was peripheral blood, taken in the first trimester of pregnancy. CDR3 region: CASRETTGGWNTEAFF. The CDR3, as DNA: TGCGCCAGCAGAGAAACGACAGGGGGGTGGAACACTGAAGCTTTCTTT.